This TCR beta chain was captured in a study of blood T cell repertoires in COVID-19. On the study more broadly: The samples span acute and convalescent COVID-19 from the United States, Italy and Spain. From T cells, B-cell-depleted T cells, or PBMCs came the material, which was cDNA or gDNA.

Data came from immunoSEQ multiplex PCR; TCRdb stores just in-frame clones and leaves some out. The sample lists 650,000 to 800,000 clones; 85% to 90% were seen once. V lost 5 bases, J lost 4 bases, and 18 bases lay in between. This CDR3 is 16 amino acids long. Germline assignment: CDR1 SGHRS and CDR2 YFSETQ. The clonotype comes from a woman aged 18-29 years with acute or convalescent COVID-19. The rearrangement uses TRBV5-1 and TRBJ1-4, with D possibly TRBD1 on 6 matching bases. The specimen was peripheral blood. The CDR3 DNA sequence: TGCGCCAGCAGTCGGCGACCGACAGGAGGTAATGAAAAACTGTTTTTT. Translating it yields CASSRRPTGGNEKLFF.